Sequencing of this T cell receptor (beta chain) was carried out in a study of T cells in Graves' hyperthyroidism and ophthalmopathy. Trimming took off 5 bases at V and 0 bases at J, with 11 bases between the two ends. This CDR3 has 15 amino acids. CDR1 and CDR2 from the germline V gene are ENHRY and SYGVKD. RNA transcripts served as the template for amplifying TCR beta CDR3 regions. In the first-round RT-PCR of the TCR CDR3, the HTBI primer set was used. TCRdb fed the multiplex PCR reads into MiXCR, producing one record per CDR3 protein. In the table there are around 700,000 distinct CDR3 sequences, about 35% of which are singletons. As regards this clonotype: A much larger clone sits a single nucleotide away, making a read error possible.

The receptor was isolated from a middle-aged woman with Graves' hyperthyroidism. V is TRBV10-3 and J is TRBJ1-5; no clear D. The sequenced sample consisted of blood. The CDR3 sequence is CAISKDVYSNQPQHF. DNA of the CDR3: TGTGCCATCAGTAAGGATGTTTATAGCAATCAGCCCCAGCATTTT.